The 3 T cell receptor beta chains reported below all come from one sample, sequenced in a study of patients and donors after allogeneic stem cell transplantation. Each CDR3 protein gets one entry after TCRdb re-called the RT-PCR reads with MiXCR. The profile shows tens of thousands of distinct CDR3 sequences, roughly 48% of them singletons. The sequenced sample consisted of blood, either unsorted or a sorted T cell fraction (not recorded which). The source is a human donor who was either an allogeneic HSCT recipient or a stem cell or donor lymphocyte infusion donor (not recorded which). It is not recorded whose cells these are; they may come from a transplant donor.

The CDR3: CASSEDDNNEQFF. In DNA, the CDR3 is TGTGCCAGCAGTGAGGACGACAACAATGAGCAGTTCTTC. V and J are TRBV6-4 and TRBJ2-1; D not resolved. From germline, CDR1 is MRHNA and CDR2 SNTAGT. The germline V and J ends were trimmed by 3 bases and 5 bases, with 8 bases remaining between them. The CDR3 loop spans 13 amino acids.

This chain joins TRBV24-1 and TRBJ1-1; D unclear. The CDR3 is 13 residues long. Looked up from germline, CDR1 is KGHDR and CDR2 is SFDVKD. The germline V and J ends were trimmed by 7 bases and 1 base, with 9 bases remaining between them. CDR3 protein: CATRDSKNTEAFF. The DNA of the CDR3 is TGTGCCACCAGAGACTCTAAGAACACTGAAGCTTTCTTT.

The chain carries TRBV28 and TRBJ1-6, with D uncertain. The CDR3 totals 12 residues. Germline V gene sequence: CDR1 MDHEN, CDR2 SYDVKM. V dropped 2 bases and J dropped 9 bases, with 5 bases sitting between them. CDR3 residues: CASSLPGSPLHF. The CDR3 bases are TGTGCCAGCAGTTTACCGGGTTCACCCCTCCACTTT.